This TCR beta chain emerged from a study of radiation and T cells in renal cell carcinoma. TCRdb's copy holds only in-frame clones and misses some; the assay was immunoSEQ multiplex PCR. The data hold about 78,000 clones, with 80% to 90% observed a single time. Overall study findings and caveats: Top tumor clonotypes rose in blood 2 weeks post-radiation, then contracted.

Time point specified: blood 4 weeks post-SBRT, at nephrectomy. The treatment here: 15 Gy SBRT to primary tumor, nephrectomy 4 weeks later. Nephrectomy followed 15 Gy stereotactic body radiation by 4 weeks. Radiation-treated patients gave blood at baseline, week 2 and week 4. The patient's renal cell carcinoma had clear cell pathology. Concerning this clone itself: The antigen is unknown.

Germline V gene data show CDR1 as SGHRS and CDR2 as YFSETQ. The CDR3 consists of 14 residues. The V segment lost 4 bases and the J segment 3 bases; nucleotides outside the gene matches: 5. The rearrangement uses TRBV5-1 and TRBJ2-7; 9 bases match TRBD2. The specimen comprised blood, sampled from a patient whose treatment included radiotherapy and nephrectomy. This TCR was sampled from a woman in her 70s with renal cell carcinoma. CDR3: CASSGAGGNYEQYF. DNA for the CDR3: TGCGCCAGCAGCGGAGCGGGGGGCAACTACGAGCAGTACTTC.